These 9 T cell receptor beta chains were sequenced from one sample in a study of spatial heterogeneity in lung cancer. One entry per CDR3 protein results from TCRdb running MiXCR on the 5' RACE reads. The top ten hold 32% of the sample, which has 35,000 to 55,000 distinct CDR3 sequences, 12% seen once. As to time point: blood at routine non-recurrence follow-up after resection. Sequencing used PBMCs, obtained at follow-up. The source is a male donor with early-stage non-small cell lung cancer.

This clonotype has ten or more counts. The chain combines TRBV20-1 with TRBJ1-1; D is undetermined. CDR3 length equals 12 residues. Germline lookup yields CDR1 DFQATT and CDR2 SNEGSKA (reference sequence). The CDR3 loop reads CRVDIPGTEAFF. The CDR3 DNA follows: TGCAGGGTAGACATCCCGGGCACTGAAGCTTTCTTT.

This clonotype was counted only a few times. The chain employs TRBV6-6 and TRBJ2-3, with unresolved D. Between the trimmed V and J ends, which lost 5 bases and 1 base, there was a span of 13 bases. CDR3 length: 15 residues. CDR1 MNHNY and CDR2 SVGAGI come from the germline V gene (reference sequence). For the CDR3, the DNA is TGTGCCAGCAGTCACGGACCGCCGGGCACAGATACGCAGTATTTT. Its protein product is CASSHGPPGTDTQYF.

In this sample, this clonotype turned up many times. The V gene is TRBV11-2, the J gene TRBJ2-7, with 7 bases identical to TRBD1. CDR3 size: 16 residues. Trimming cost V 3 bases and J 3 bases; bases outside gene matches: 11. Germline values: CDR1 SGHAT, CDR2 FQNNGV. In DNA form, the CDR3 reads TGTGCCAGCAGCTTCGACAGGGCGACCATATTCTACGAGCAGTACTTC. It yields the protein CASSFDRATIFYEQYF.

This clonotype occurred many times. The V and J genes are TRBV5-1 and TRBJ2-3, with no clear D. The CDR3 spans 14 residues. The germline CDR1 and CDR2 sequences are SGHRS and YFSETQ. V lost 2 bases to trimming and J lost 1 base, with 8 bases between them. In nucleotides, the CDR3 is TGCGCCAGCAGCTTCATCCAGGGCACAGATACGCAGTATTTT. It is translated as CASSFIQGTDTQYF.

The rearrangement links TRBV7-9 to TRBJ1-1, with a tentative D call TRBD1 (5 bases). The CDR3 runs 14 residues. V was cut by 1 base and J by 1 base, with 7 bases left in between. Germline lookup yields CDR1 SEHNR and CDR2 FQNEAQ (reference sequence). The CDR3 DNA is TGTGCCAGCAGCTTAGGCGGACAGAACACTGAAGCTTTCTTT. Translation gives CASSLGGQNTEAFF.

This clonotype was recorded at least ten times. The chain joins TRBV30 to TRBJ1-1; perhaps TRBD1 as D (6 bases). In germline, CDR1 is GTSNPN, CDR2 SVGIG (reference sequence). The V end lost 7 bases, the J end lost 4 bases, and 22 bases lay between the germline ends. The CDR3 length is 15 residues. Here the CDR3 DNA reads TGTGCCTACTCCGGGACACCGAAATGGGTCACTGAAGCTTTCTTT. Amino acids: CAYSGTPKWVTEAFF. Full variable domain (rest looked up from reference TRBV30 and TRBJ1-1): SQTIHQWPATLVQPVGSPLSLECTVEGTSNPNLYWYRQAAGRGLQLLFYSVGIGQISSEVPQNLSASRPQDRQFILSSKKLLLSDSGFYLCAYSGTPKWVTEAFFGQGTRLTVV.

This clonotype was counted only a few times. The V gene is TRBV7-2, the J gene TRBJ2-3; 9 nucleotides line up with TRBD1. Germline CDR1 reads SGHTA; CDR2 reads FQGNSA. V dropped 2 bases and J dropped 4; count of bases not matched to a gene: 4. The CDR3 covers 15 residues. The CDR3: CASSLRGQGSDTQYF. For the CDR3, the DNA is TGTGCCAGCAGCTTAAGGGGACAGGGATCAGATACGCAGTATTTT.

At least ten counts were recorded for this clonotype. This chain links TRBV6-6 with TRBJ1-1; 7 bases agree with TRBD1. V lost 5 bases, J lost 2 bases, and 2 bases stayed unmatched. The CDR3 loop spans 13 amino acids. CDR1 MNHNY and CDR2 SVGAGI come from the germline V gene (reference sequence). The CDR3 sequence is CASSDRVNTEAFF. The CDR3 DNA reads TGTGCCAGCAGTGACAGGGTAAACACTGAAGCTTTCTTT.

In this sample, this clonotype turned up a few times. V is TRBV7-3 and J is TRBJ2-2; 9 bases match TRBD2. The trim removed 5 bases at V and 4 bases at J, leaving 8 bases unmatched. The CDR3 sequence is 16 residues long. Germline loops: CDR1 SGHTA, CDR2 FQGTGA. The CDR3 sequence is CASSETSGRLTGELFF. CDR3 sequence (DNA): TGTGCCAGCAGCGAGACTAGCGGCCGACTCACCGGGGAGCTGTTTTTT.